The following is a T cell receptor beta chain sequence with its context. Its antigen remains undetermined. Within one base of it there is no much larger clone, and no base qualities were kept. The CDR3 covers 15 residues, taking in both the cysteine and the phenylalanine. The only DNA kept is the CDR3, 45 bases in frame from the first base. As encoded in the germline V gene, CDR1 is SGDLS while CDR2 is YYNGEE. The V end loses 4 bases and the J end loses 2 bases, and a stretch of 14 bases separates them. These data originate in a study of graft-versus-host responses after intestinal transplantation (dated by TCRdb to the early 2020s). A note on the overall study: The transplants that recipients received were multivisceral, liver-intestinal, or isolated intestinal. All recipients received anti-thymocyte globulin induction followed by maintenance tacrolimus and steroids for three to four years. Bulk TCR-beta CDR3 sequencing was used to track graft-versus-host and host-versus-graft alloreactive T cell clones in the graft, circulation and bone marrow after intestinal transplantation. To identify alloreactive clones, pre-transplant mixed lymphocyte reaction products were sequenced and compared with unstimulated pre-transplant donor and recipient T cells. The cohort enrolled about two dozen intestinal transplant recipients, one of whom was a retransplant, and a few patients without pretransplant specimens were excluded. A peak of at least 4% donor T cells among recipient peripheral blood mononuclear cells was the definition used for donor T cell macrochimerism. Rather than going through the commercial service, samples from three later patients were sequenced in-house on an Illumina MiSeq and processed with MiXCR. Overall results and qualifications from the work: High GvH to HvG T cell clonal ratios were observed in the allografts of patients with donor T cell macrochimerism. Early after transplant, peak levels of circulating GvH clones were found to be associated with declines in HvG clones. The relatively low number and heterogeneity of intestinal transplant patients limited the conclusions. GvH clones were found in recipient bone marrow, and some of the GvH clones appeared earlier in ileal mucosa or blood, which is consistent with an intestinal mucosal origin.

In the first month after transplant, blood samples were collected up to 4 times, and after that at least monthly when available. Libraries came from the immunoSEQ multiplex PCR assay. For most patients, high-throughput TCR-beta CDR3 sequencing of genomic DNA was performed by Adaptive Biotechnologies. The authors processed their data as follows. Adaptive's ImmunoSEQ software was the source of the TCR sequencing data for approximately 18 patients, while a few other patients were processed with MiXCR and VDJtools. CDR3 nucleotide sequences shared between donor and recipient were removed because the origin of such sequences could not be assigned. Alloreactive clones required at least 2-fold expansion over unstimulated cells and minimum CFSE-low frequency of 0.002% (template counts) or 0.001% (read counts). Clones detected in sequenced pre-transplant spleen, lymph node, or MLR CFSE-low populations of the donor or recipient were defined as mappable. Cumulative frequency of alloreactive clones was calculated as a percentage of all sequences weighted by copy number. TCRdb carries this immuneACCESS record with in-frame sequences only. Its versions omit some clonotypes, under half of them owing to an unresolved V gene in the studies checked, with the rest unexplained. V and J calls and clone size come straight from that table; D and trimming were deduced from the DNA. The sample table lists 20,000 to 30,000 clones, 70% to 90% of them with a count of one. The top ten hold less than 1% of the sample.

The input for sequencing was PBMCs, taken roughly 68 weeks after intestinal transplant. The chain was built from TRBV9 and TRBJ2-3, with a tentative D gene TRBD2 over 5 matching bases. This receptor was identified in a human patient who received an intestinal transplant, so some T cells may come from the graft donor. For the CDR3, the sequence is CASSPDGGFTDTQYF. In nucleotides, the sequence is TGTGCCAGCAGCCCGGACGGAGGATTCACAGATACGCAGTATTTT.